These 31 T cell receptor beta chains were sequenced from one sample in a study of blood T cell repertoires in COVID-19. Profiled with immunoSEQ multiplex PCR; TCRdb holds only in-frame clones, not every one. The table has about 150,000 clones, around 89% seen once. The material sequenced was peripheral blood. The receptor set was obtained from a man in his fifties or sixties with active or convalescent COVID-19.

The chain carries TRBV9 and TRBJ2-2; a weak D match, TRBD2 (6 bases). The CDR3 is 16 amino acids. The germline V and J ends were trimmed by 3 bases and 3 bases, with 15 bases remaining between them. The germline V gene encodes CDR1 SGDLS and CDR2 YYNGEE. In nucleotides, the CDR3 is TGTGCCAGCAGCGCCCCCGGGACTGGCTACACCGGGGAGCTGTTTTTT. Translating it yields CASSAPGTGYTGELFF.

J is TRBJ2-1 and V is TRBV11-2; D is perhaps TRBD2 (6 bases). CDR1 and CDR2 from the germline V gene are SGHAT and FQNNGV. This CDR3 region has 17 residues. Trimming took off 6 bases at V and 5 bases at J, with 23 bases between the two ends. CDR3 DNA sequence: TGTGCCAGCAGTCACTTGGCTAGCGCCACTCTCAACAATGAGCAGTTCTTC. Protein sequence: CASSHLASATLNNEQFF.

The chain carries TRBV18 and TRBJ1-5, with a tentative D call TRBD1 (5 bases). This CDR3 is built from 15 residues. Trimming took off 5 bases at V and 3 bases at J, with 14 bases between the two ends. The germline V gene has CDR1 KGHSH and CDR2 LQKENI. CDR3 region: CASSKEGADNQPQHF. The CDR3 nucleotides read TGTGCCAGCTCAAAGGAAGGGGCCGACAATCAGCCCCAGCATTTT.

CDR3 region: CASSPSPGQDQPQHF. CDR3 in DNA: TGTGCCAGCTCACCATCCCCAGGGCAGGATCAGCCCCAGCATTTT. V gene TRBV18 combines with J gene TRBJ1-5; weak D call: TRBD1 (5 bases). The germline V gene has CDR1 KGHSH and CDR2 LQKENI. The CDR3 totals 15 residues. V lost 2 bases to trimming and J lost 5 bases, with 13 bases between them. The full variable domain, rest sourced from reference TRBV18 and TRBJ1-5, is NAGVMQNPRHLVRRRGQEARLRCSPMKGHSHVYWYRQLPEEGLKFMVYLQKENIIDESGMPKERFSAEFPKEGPSILRIQQVVRGDSAAYFCASSPSPGQDQPQHFGDGTRLSIL.

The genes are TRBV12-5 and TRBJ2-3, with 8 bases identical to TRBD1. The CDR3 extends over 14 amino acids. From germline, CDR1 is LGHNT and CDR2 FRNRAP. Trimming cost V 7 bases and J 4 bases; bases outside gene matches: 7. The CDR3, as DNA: TGTGCTAGTGTGTCAGGGGGCGCACCAGATACGCAGTATTTT. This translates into CASVSGGAPDTQYF.

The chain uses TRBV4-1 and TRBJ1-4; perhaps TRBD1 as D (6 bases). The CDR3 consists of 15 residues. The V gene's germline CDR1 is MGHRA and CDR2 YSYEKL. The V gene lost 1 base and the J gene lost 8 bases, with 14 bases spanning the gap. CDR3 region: CASSQAGGEREKLFF. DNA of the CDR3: TGCGCCAGCAGCCAAGCGGGGGGCGAGAGGGAAAAACTGTTTTTT.

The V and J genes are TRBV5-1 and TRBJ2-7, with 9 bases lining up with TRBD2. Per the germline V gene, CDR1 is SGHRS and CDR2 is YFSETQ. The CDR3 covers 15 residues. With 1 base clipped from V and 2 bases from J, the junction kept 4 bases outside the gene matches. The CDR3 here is CASSLSGGRAYEQYF. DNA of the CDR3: TGCGCCAGCAGCTTGTCTGGCGGGAGGGCCTACGAGCAGTACTTC.

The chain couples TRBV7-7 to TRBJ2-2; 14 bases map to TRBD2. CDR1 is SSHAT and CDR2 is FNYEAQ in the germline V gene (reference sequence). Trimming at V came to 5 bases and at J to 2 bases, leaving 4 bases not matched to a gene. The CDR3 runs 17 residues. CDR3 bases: TGTGCCAGCAGCCTCGGGACTAGCGGGGGAAACACCGGGGAGCTGTTTTTT. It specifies CASSLGTSGGNTGELFF. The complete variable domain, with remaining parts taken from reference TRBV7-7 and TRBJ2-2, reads GAGVSQSPRYKVTKRGQDVTLRCDPISSHATLYWYQQALGQGPEFLTYFNYEAQPDKSGLPSDRFSAERPEGSISTLTIQRTEQRDSAMYRCASSLGTSGGNTGELFFGEGSRLTVL.

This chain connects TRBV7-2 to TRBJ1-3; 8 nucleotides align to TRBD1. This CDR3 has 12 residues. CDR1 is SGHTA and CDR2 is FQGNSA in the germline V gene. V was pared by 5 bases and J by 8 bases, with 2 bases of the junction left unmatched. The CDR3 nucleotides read TGTGCCAGCAGCCGGGGACAGGACACCATATATTTT. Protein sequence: CASSRGQDTIYF.

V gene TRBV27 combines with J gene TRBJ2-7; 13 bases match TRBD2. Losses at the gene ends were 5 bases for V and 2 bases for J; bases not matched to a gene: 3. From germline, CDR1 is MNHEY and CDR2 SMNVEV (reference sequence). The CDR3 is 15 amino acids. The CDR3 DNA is TGTGCCAGCAGTCCCGGGACTAGCGGGACCTACGAGCAGTACTTC. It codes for CASSPGTSGTYEQYF.

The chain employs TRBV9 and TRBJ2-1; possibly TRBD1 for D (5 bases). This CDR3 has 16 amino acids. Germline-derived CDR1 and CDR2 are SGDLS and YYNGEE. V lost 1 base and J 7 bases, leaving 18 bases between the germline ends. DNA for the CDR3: TGTGCCAGCAGCGTAAGGGCTCAGGGATCGACGAATGAGCAGTTCTTC. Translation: CASSVRAQGSTNEQFF.

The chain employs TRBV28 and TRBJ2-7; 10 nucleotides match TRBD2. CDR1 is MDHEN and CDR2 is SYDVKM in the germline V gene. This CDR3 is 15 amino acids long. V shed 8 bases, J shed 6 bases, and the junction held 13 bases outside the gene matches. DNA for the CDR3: TGTGCCAGCCAATTATCGACTAGCGGGCGCTCCGAGCAGTACTTC. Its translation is CASQLSTSGRSEQYF.

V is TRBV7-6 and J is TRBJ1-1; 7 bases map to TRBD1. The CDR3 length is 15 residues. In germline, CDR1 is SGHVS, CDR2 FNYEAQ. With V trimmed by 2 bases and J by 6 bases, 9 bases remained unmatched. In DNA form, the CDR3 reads TGTGCCAGCAGCTTAAGTCTCGGGCAGGGGGCTGAAGCTTTCTTT. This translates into CASSLSLGQGAEAFF.

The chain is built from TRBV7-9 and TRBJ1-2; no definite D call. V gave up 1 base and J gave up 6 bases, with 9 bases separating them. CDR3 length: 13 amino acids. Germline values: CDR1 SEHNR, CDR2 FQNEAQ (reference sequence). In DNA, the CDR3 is TGTGCCAGCAGCTTAGGAGGGCAGGATGGCTACACCTTC. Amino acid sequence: CASSLGGQDGYTF.

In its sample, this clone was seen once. CDR3: CASSQDGSGDYGYTF. The CDR3 coding sequence is TGTGCCAGCAGCCAAGACGGTTCGGGAGACTATGGCTACACCTTC. The chain couples TRBV3-1 (or the pseudogene TRBV3-2) to TRBJ1-2; D is ambiguous. CDR3 length: 15 amino acids. V lost 0 bases, J lost 3 bases, and 11 bases lay in between. Germline CDR1 is LGHDT and CDR2 is YNNKEL (reference sequence).

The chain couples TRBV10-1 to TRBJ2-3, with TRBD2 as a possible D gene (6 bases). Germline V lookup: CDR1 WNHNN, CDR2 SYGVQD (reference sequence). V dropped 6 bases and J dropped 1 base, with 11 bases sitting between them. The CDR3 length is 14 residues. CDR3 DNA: TGCGCCAGCAGCGGGGACTTCTGCACAGATACGCAGTATTTT. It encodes CASSGDFCTDTQYF.

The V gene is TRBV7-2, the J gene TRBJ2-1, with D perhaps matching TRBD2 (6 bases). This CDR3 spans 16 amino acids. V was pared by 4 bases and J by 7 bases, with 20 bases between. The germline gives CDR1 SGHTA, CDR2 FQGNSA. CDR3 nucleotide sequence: TGTGCCAGCAGCTCGAAGGGACTTAGTAGTAAGAATGAGCAGTTCTTC. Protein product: CASSSKGLSSKNEQFF.

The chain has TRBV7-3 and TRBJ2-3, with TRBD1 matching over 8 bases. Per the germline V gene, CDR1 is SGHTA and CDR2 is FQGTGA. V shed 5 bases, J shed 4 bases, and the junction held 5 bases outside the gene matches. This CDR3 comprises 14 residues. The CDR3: CASSPAGGPDTQYF. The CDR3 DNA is TGTGCCAGCAGCCCTGCAGGGGGCCCAGATACGCAGTATTTT.

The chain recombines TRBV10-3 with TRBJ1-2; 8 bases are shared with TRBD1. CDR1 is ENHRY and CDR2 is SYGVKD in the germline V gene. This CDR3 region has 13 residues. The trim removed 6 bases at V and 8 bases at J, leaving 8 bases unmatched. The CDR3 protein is CAISDPRGRGYTF. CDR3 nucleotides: TGTGCCATCAGCGACCCCAGGGGGCGAGGCTACACCTTC.

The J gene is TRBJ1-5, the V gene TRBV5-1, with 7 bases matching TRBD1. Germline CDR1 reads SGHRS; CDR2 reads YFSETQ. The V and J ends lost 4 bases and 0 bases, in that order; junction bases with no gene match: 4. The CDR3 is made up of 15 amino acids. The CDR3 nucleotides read TGCGCCAGCAGCCCGGGACAGCATAGCAATCAGCCCCAGCATTTT. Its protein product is CASSPGQHSNQPQHF.

CDR3 loop: CASSQGPWRTYQGVATEAFF. The CDR3 DNA is TGTGCCAGCAGCCAAGGACCCTGGCGCACTTACCAGGGGGTGGCCACTGAAGCTTTCTTT. This rearrangement joins TRBV3-1 (or the pseudogene TRBV3-2) to TRBJ1-1; 7 positions agree with TRBD1. Germline trimming cut 1 base from V and 4 bases from J; bases unmatched to any gene: 21. CDR3 size: 20 residues. Germline values: CDR1 LGHDT, CDR2 YNNKEL (reference sequence).

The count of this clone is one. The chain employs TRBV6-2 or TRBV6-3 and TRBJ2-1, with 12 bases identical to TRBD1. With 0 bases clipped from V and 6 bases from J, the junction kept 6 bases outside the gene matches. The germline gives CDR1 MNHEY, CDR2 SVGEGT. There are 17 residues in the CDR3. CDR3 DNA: TGTGCCAGCAGTTACTCCCTCGGGGACAGGGGGCTCAATGAGCAGTTCTTC. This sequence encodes CASSYSLGDRGLNEQFF.

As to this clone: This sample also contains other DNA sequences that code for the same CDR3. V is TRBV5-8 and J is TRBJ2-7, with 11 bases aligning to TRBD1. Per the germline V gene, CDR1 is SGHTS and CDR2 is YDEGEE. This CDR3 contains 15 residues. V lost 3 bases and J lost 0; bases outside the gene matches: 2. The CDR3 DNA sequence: TGTGCCAGCAGCTCCGGGACAGGGGGCTCCTACGAGCAGTACTTC. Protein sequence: CASSSGTGGSYEQYF.

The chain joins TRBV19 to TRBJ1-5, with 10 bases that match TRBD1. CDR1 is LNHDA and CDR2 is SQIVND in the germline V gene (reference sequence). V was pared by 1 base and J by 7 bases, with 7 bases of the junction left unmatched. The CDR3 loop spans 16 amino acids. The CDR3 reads CASSIVGTGVGQPQHF. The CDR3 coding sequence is TGTGCCAGTAGTATAGTAGGGACAGGGGTCGGGCAGCCCCAGCATTTT.

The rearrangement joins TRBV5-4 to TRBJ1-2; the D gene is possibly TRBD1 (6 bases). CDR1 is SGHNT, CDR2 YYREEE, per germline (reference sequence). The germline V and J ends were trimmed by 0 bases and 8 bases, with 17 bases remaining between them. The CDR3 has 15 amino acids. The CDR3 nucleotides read TGTGCCAGCAGCTTGGGAGGGGGGGCAGGCGGAGGCTACACCTTC. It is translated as CASSLGGGAGGGYTF.

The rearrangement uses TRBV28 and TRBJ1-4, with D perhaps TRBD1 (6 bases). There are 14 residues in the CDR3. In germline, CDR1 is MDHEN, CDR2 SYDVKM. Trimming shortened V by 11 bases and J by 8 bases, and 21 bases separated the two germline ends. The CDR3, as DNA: TGTGCCGGCGGTCCCGGACAGCTAAGGGAAAAACTGTTTTTT. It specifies CAGGPGQLREKLFF.

The CDR3 spells CASSPRTGVVNQPQHF. The CDR3 DNA is TGTGCCAGTAGTCCTAGGACAGGGGTAGTAAATCAGCCCCAGCATTTT. The V and J genes are TRBV19 and TRBJ1-5; 9 nucleotides line up with TRBD1. Germline-derived CDR1 and CDR2 are LNHDA and SQIVND (reference sequence). With 5 bases clipped from V and 4 bases from J, the junction kept 9 bases outside the gene matches. The CDR3 has 16 residues. The full variable domain, its missing parts supplied by reference TRBV19 and TRBJ1-5, is DGGITQSPKYLFRKEGQNVTLSCEQNLNHDAMYWYRQDPGQGLRLIYYSQIVNDFQKGDIAEGYSVSREKKESFPLTVTSAQKNPTAFYLCASSPRTGVVNQPQHFGDGTRLSIL.

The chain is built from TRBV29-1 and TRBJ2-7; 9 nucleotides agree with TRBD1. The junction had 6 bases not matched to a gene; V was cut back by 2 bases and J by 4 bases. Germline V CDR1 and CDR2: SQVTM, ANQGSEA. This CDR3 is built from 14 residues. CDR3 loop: CSVELDRGVYEQYF. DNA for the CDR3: TGCAGCGTTGAACTTGACAGGGGGGTGTACGAGCAGTACTTC.

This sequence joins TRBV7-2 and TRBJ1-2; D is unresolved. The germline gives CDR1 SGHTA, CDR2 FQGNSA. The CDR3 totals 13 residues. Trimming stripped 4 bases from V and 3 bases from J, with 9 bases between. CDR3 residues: CASSSGSHYGYTF. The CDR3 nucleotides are TGTGCCAGCAGCTCGGGGTCCCACTATGGCTACACCTTC. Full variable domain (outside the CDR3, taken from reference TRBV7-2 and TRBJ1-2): GAGVSQSPSNKVTEKGKDVELRCDPISGHTALYWYRQSLGQGLEFLIYFQGNSAPDKSGLPSDRFSAERTGGSVSTLTIQRTQQEDSAVYLCASSSGSHYGYTFGSGTRLTVV.

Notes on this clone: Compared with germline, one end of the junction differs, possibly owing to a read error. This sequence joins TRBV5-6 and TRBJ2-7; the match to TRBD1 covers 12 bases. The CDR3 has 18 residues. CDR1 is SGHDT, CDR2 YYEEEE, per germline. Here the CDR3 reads CASSLLSGQGAYSHEQYF. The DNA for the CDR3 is TGTGCCAGCAGCTTATTATCGGGACAGGGGGCGTACTCCCACGAGCAGTACTTC.

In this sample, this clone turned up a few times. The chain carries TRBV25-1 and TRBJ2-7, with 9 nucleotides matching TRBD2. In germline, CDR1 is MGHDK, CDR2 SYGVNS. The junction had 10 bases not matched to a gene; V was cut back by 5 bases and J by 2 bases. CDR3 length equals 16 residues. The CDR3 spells CASSPPRASGTYEQYF. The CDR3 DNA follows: TGTGCCAGCAGTCCCCCCAGGGCTAGCGGGACCTACGAGCAGTACTTC.